This TCR beta chain was identified during a study of blood T cell repertoires in COVID-19. Study details: Some COVID-19 samples were acute and others convalescent; all came from the United States, Italy and Spain.

Seattle enrolled patients during active infection and tracked them longitudinally. The CDR3 has 15 residues. Trimming took 6 bases from V and 5 from J; bases not matched to a gene: 8. CDR1 SQVTM and CDR2 ANQGSEA come from the germline V gene. Methods used by the authors: Researchers report that nucleated cell counts were estimated from reference gene primer amplification. Profiled with immunoSEQ multiplex PCR; TCRdb holds only in-frame clones, not every one. V, J and clone size derive from that table, while D and trimming were established from the DNA sequence. The data hold 95,000 to 150,000 clones, with 85% observed a single time.

The chain employs TRBV29-1 and TRBJ2-5, with 14 bases that match TRBD2. Sequenced material: peripheral blood. The TCR sequence derives from a woman older than 75 with COVID-19, enrolled during active disease. CDR3 protein: CSVRGTSGSSETQYF. The CDR3 nucleotides are TGCAGCGTCCGCGGGACTAGCGGGAGTTCCGAGACCCAGTACTTC.